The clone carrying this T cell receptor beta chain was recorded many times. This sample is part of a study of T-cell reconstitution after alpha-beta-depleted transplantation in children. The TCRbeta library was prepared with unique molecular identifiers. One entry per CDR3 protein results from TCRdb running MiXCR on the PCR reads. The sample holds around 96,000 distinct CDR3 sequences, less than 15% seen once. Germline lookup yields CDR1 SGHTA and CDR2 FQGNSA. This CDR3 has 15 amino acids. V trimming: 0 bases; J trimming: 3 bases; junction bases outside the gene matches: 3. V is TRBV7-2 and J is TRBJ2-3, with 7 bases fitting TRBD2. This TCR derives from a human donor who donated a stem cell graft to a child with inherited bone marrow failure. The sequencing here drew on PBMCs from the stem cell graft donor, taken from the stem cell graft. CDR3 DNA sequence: TGTGCCAGCAGCTTAGCAAAGCGGGAAACAGATACGCAGTATTTT. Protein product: CASSLAKRETDTQYF.